One and the same sample provided the 14 T cell receptor beta chains below, sequenced in a study of cytomegalovirus exposure and HLA in healthy donors. PCR primers comprised 60 Vbeta and 13 Jbeta primers. Libraries were prepared by immunoSEQ multiplex PCR; TCRdb keeps only in-frame clonotypes and omits some of them. This sample has some 170,000 clones, with 75% found just once. The sequenced sample was PBMCs. Every receptor here comes from a woman between 45 and 65 years old in good health and CMV-seropositive.

This clone has only a few counts. The J gene is TRBJ1-1, the V gene TRBV7-8; D is undetermined. The CDR3 has 15 amino acids. Trimming left V 1 base short and J 6 bases short, with 15 bases between. The germline gives CDR1 SGHVS, CDR2 FQNEAQ. This chain's CDR3 is CASSLDPAGSAEAFF. The DNA for the CDR3 is TGTGCCAGCAGCTTAGATCCGGCAGGCTCAGCTGAAGCTTTCTTT.

Comments on this clone: The CDR3 end shows no conserved phenylalanine or tryptophan, and so a read error is likely. The DNA is left out, because the CDR3 cannot be placed on it with certainty; the CDR3 is given as TCRdb lists it. The chain uses TRBV20-1 and TRBJ1-2. The CDR3 is 11 amino acids long, termini counted. Germline CDR1 and CDR2: DFQATT and SNEGSKA (reference sequence). CDR3 in amino acids: CSASLLGGQHL.

The chain recombines TRBV12-5 with TRBJ1-6, with 10 bases aligning to TRBD1. This CDR3 has 16 amino acids. V gave up 1 base and J gave up 10 bases; unmatched junction bases: 7. Per the germline V gene, CDR1 is LGHNT and CDR2 is FRNRAP. CDR3 protein: CASGLGQGASGSPLHF. The CDR3 nucleotides read TGTGCTAGTGGTTTGGGACAGGGGGCATCTGGATCACCCCTCCACTTT.

The CDR3 nucleotides read TGTGCCAGCAGCAGGAGGGACACTGAAGCTTTCTTT. This translates into CASSRRDTEAFF. The chain uses TRBV7-9 and TRBJ1-1, with D hard to call. Trimming removed 5 bases from V and 3 bases from J, with 7 bases in between. The CDR3 has 12 residues. Looked up from germline, CDR1 is SEHNR and CDR2 is FQNEAQ (reference sequence).

The chain uses TRBV19 and TRBJ1-1, with D possibly matching TRBD1 (6 bases). V was shortened by 3 bases and J by 1 base, with 15 bases between the two germline ends. Germline V gene data show CDR1 as LNHDA and CDR2 as SQIVND (reference sequence). This CDR3 has 16 residues. The CDR3 sequence: CASSIGSADRNTEAFF. In DNA form, the CDR3 reads TGTGCCAGTAGTATTGGTAGTGCGGACAGGAACACTGAAGCTTTCTTT.

The V gene is TRBV27, the J gene TRBJ1-2, with D perhaps TRBD1 (5 bases). This CDR3 has 17 amino acids. Trimming left V 5 bases short and J 5 bases short, with 24 bases between. CDR1 is MNHEY, CDR2 SMNVEV, per germline (reference sequence). CDR3 sequence (DNA): TGTGCCAGCAGTCTAAGGGCAGGGTGGCGGGAAACATATGGCTACACCTTC. This translates into CASSLRAGWRETYGYTF.

Of note for this clone: The identical CDR3 is also encoded by other nucleotide sequences in the sample. CDR3 protein: CASSVGGGAGQPQHF. The CDR3 DNA is TGTGCCAGCAGCGTAGGCGGGGGGGCTGGACAGCCCCAGCATTTT. The chain links TRBV9 to TRBJ1-5, with TRBD1 as a possible D gene (6 bases). The V and J ends lost 0 bases and 7 bases respectively, with 14 bases between them. CDR1 is SGDLS and CDR2 is YYNGEE in the germline V gene. The CDR3 has 15 amino acids.

V is TRBV5-1 and J is TRBJ2-5; no firm D call. Germline V gene data show CDR1 as SGHRS and CDR2 as YFSETQ. Trimming removed 0 bases at V and 1 base at J, with 7 bases between. There are 14 residues in the CDR3. CDR3 protein: CASSLERVQETQYF. DNA for the CDR3: TGCGCCAGCAGCTTGGAAAGAGTCCAAGAGACCCAGTACTTC. Full variable domain (remainder filled in from reference TRBV5-1 and TRBJ2-5): KAGVTQTPRYLIKTRGQQVTLSCSPISGHRSVSWYQQTPGQGLQFLFEYFSETQRNKGNFPGRFSGRQFSNSRSEMNVSTLELGDSALYLCASSLERVQETQYFGPGTRLLVL.

The DNA for the CDR3 is TGTGCCAGCAGGCGGGACCCTGAGGGCACTGAAGCTTTCTTT. This encodes CASRRDPEGTEAFF. V is TRBV6-1 and J is TRBJ1-1; TRBD1 might be the D (5 bases). The CDR3 runs to 14 residues. Trimming left V 6 bases short and J 4 bases short, with 15 bases between. CDR1 MNHNS and CDR2 SASEGT come from the germline V gene.

This chain connects TRBV12-1 to TRBJ2-7; the D segment call TRBD2 is taken from the table without a DNA check. TRBV12-1 is described as a pseudogene. This CDR3 region has 14 residues. The CDR3 loop is CASSSDSLHDEQYF. The CDR3 coding sequence is TGTGCCAGCAGTTCGGACTCCCTTCACGACGAGCAGTACTTC.

The chain employs TRBV27 and TRBJ1-4; TRBD1 aligns across 9 bases. J gave up 8 bases and V 6 bases, and 10 bases lay outside the gene matches. The CDR3 runs to 15 residues. Germline lookup yields CDR1 MNHEY and CDR2 SMNVEV (reference sequence). The CDR3 nucleotides are TGTGCCAGCAGCAGGCTGCGGACAGGGGAAGAAAAACTGTTTTTT. As protein: CASSRLRTGEEKLFF. The variable domain in full, with the rest retrieved from reference TRBV27 and TRBJ1-4, is EAQVTQNPRYLITVTGKKLTVTCSQNMNHEYMSWYRQDPGLGLRQIYYSMNVEVTDKGDVPEGYKVSRKEKRNFPLILESPSPNQTSLYFCASSRLRTGEEKLFFGSGTQLSVL.

The V call is TRBV7-9, the J call TRBJ2-7, with 9 bases identical to TRBD2. This CDR3 has 15 residues. CDR1 is SEHNR, CDR2 FQNEAQ, per germline (reference sequence). J was trimmed by 7 bases and V by 6 bases; bases with no gene match: 13. This CDR3 reads CASSTERGALGEQYF. The CDR3 bases are TGTGCCAGCAGTACCGAGCGGGGGGCACTTGGGGAGCAGTACTTC.

The V gene is TRBV9, the J gene TRBJ2-3, with D maybe TRBD1 (5 bases). This CDR3 comprises 14 residues. V was clipped by 6 bases and J by 4 bases, with 15 bases between them. Per germline, CDR1 SGDLS and CDR2 YYNGEE. This CDR3 reads CASNPGNRADTQYF. The CDR3 DNA reads as TGTGCCAGCAACCCAGGGAATCGCGCAGATACGCAGTATTTT.

The chain carries TRBV5-1 and TRBJ2-1; 8 nucleotides match TRBD2. The CDR3 totals 16 residues. J gave up 4 bases and V 6 bases, and 12 bases lay outside the gene matches. Germline V lookup: CDR1 SGHRS, CDR2 YFSETQ. The chain's CDR3 is CASIPEAGGSYNEQFF. The CDR3 bases are TGCGCCAGCATCCCGGAGGCGGGGGGAAGTTACAATGAGCAGTTCTTC.